Below are 9 T cell receptor beta chains sequenced from a single sample in a study of T cells expressing NK-cell markers. Using the 5' RACE reads, TCRdb records one entry per CDR3 protein without DNA. Its table records about 120,000 distinct CDR3 sequences. Specimen: blood T cells: a sorted CD56 or NKG2C T cell subset, CD4+ or CD8+ T cells, or bulk PBMC T cells (not recorded which). Receptors originate from a woman between 18 and 69 years old in good health.

This rearrangement joins TRBV20-1 to TRBJ2-3; the D call of TRBD2 rests on TCRdb alone, since no DNA is present to check it. The CDR3 has 16 residues. Germline CDR1 is DFQATT and CDR2 is SNEGSKA (reference sequence). The CDR3 here is CSADLTHEAGVGSQYF.

This rearrangement joins TRBV2 to TRBJ2-2; TCRdb picks TRBD2, but there is no DNA to check that call. CDR1 SNHLY and CDR2 FYNNEI come from the germline V gene. CDR3 length: 13 amino acids. The CDR3 sequence is CASSRGGTGELFF.

The gene calls are TRBV12-3 or TRBV12-4 and TRBJ1-4; without DNA, the TCRdb call of TRBD1 cannot be checked. This CDR3 has 17 amino acids. This CDR3 is CASSPPGAGAANEKLFF.

This chain joins TRBV20-1 and TRBJ2-1; TCRdb proposes TRBD2, but this gene call is untestable without DNA. CDR3 length: 16 residues. Germline lookup yields CDR1 DFQATT and CDR2 SNEGSKA (reference sequence). CDR3 loop: CSASSLAGGDYNEQFF.

The V gene is TRBV29-1, the J gene TRBJ2-5; TCRdb's D call, TRBD1, is unchecked because there is no DNA. This CDR3 comprises 13 residues. The germline V gene has CDR1 SQVTM and CDR2 ANQGSEA. The CDR3: CSVAQGADETQYF.

The chain carries TRBV7-6 and TRBJ1-4; TCRdb's D call, TRBD1, is unchecked because there is no DNA. Germline CDR1 reads SGHVS; CDR2 reads FNYEAQ. The CDR3 spans 13 residues. CDR3 in amino acids: CASTPSTNEKLFF.

V and J are TRBV7-9 and TRBJ2-7; TCRdb picks TRBD1, but there is no DNA to check that call. The CDR3 length is 11 residues. CDR1 and CDR2 from the germline V gene are SEHNR and FQNEAQ (reference sequence). CDR3 loop: CASSLPPMQYF. The entire variable domain, with the rest obtained from reference TRBV7-9 and TRBJ2-7, is as follows: DTGVSQNPRHKITKRGQNVTFRCDPISEHNRLYWYRQTLGQGPEFLTYFQNEAQLEKSRLLSDRFSAERPKGSFSTLEIQRTEQGDSAMYLCASSLPPMQYFGPGTRLTVT.

The V call is TRBV18, the J call TRBJ2-1; TCRdb's assignment of TRBD2 cannot be checked, as there is no DNA. The CDR3 has 17 residues. CDR1 is KGHSH and CDR2 is LQKENI in the germline V gene. The CDR3 sequence is CASSSPGTSGPHNEQFF.

The chain couples TRBV7-3 to TRBJ1-1. CDR1 is SGHTA and CDR2 is FQGTGA in the germline V gene. CDR3 size: 14 residues. The CDR3 region is CASSIDPGNTEAFF.